This T cell receptor (beta chain) comes out of a study of OX40 agonist ivuxolimab in advanced cancers. Regarding the research as a whole: Ivuxolimab was an agonistic, fully human IgG2 monoclonal antibody directed against OX40 (CD134), a costimulatory receptor. Intravenous ivuxolimab was administered to patients every 2 weeks at six dose levels: 0.01, 0.1, 0.3, 1.5, 3 and 10 mg/kg. Of the approximately 54 patients in dose escalation, 19 had hepatocellular carcinoma, around 15 had melanoma, 9 had renal cell carcinoma and 9 had head and neck cancer. In the dose-escalation cohort, roughly 80% of patients were male, and the mean age was around 60 years, with a range of roughly 23 to 85. Patients were allowed to have had prior anti-PD-1, anti-PD-L1 or anti-CTLA-4 therapy, and approximately 40% of the dose-escalation patients had been treated with checkpoint inhibitors. Three dose-escalation patients achieved partial responses, one with hepatocellular carcinoma and two with cutaneous melanoma. Peripheral TCRbeta sequencing was intended to test whether TCR sequence diversity was altered and clonal T-cell expansion was caused by ivuxolimab. The paper reports the monotherapy dose-escalation portion (N of about 54 patients) of the phase I ivuxolimab trial.

Genomic DNA was extracted from sorted cells for sequencing of the TCRbeta CDR3 region. The immunoSEQ Assay was used to sequence the TCRbeta CDR3 regions. TCRdb carries this immuneACCESS record with in-frame sequences only. Its versions omit some clonotypes, under half of them owing to an unresolved V gene in the studies checked, with the rest unexplained. Counted in this sample were roughly 60,000 clones; over 75% of them appeared once. The ten top clones hold roughly 13% of the sample. Turning to this clone: Its antigen remains undetermined. Base quality data are lacking; no much larger clone is found one base away.

Patients with autoimmune disease history or receiving systemic immunosuppression were excluded from the trial. Peripheral blood for TCR sequencing was drawn from every dose cohort at baseline, at cycle 4 day 1 and at cycle 7 day 1. Samples came from an open-label, multicenter, first-in-human phase I dose-escalation trial of ivuxolimab. The trial enrolled adults with locally advanced or metastatic head and neck squamous cell, hepatocellular, melanoma or renal cell carcinoma. Before TCR sequencing, CD4+ T cells and CD8+ T cells from peripheral blood were sorted into separate populations. Study-wide conclusions, independent of this receptor: The antigen specificity of the clonally expanded peripheral T cells was not determined. Partial responders in the 0.1-3.0 mg/kg groups had among the lowest normalized peripheral clonal expansion, especially among CD8+ T cells. After ivuxolimab, expanded clones were on average more numerous among CD8+ T cells than among CD4+ T cells. Low levels of normalized T-cell clonal expansion were also seen in some patients who did not respond. Clonal expansion of both CD4+ and CD8+ blood T cells was observed from baseline to week 6 at doses 0.1 to 3.0 mg/kg.

The sample consisted of CD4+ or CD8+ T cells sorted from blood, taken in a trial of the OX40 agonist ivuxolimab. This sequence originates from an adult with an advanced solid tumor such as melanoma, head and neck, liver or kidney cancer.

CDR3 reads: CSARFTGELFF. In nucleotide form, the sequence is TGCAGTGCTAGGTTCACCGGGGAGCTGTTTTTT. Here the chain combines TRBV20-1 and TRBJ2-2, with the D segment identity uncertain. The germline V gene (reference sequence) specifies DFQATT as CDR1 and SNEGSKA as CDR2. Counted from cysteine to phenylalanine, this CDR3 has 11 amino acids. The sequence is cut down to CDR3 DNA, 33 bases in frame from base 1. V loses 3 bases of germline sequence and J loses 4 bases, and the interval between the two ends is 3 bases.